These T cell receptor beta chains were read from a single sample in a study of breast tumors, draining lymph nodes, adjacent tissues. Each CDR3 protein is one row after TCRdb ran MiXCR on the multiplex PCR reads. The data hold some 250,000 distinct CDR3 sequences, with under 40% observed a single time. Sequenced: axillary lymph node tissue. All receptors come from a female donor with breast cancer. Some clones in this sample may be carry-over from other donors' samples. CDR3s leave out the opening cysteine and the closing phenylalanine or tryptophan. The order of the fields is V gene, J gene, clone size, CDR3 protein. The size field is filled for only some rows; it gives once, few, many or a size class.

v_call: TRBV5-6; j_call: TRBJ2-7; clone_size: many; cdr3_aa: ASSKTGRGN
v_call: TRBV4-1; j_call: TRBJ2-1; clone_size: NA; cdr3_aa: ASSPLDRGDYNEQF
v_call: TRBV27; j_call: TRBJ2-7; clone_size: few; cdr3_aa: ASRDTGASYEQY
v_call: TRBV20-1; j_call: TRBJ1-2; clone_size: many; cdr3_aa: SARADRARGYT
v_call: TRBV9; j_call: TRBJ2-5; clone_size: many; cdr3_aa: ASSGLAGVSETQY
v_call: TRBV7-8; j_call: TRBJ2-2; clone_size: many; cdr3_aa: ASSATLGANTGELF
v_call: TRBV6-6; j_call: TRBJ2-1; clone_size: few; cdr3_aa: ASSYISRGNEQF
v_call: TRBV7-6; j_call: TRBJ2-3; clone_size: many; cdr3_aa: ASSLTSGGSTDTQY
v_call: TRBV7-9; j_call: TRBJ2-1; clone_size: NA; cdr3_aa: ASGTSGRGQF
v_call: TRBV11-2; j_call: TRBJ1-2; clone_size: NA; cdr3_aa: ASNNIIGGRLDYGYT
v_call: TRBV2; j_call: TRBJ2-1; clone_size: NA; cdr3_aa: ASRGQGAEEQF
v_call: TRBV9; j_call: TRBJ2-1; clone_size: many; cdr3_aa: ASSPRLAGLDEQF